In this sample, the clone carrying this T cell receptor beta chain turned up a few times. Its antigen is still unknown. These data originate in a study of vaccination effects on CD4 cells after COVID-19. Expansion with viral peptide pools was applied to antigen-specific CD4+ T cells by the ViraFEST assay prior to sequencing. Researchers isolated CD4+ T cells once around 11 days of culture had elapsed. Each participant received a vaccine that was either BNT162b2 or mRNA-1273, given as two doses. Vaccinated recipients, who were negative for nucleocapsid antibodies, had no history of SARS-CoV-2 infection. Cultures of over 1.5 million PBMC per well contained 9.5 to 10 IU/ml IL-2 plus 10 ug/ml peptides. There are 17 residues in the CDR3. The ends were cut back, 0 bases at V and 3 bases at J, with 15 bases in the middle. Germline V gene lookup returns CDR1 MGHRA and CDR2 YSYEKL. Sequencing was performed with immunoSEQ multiplex PCR; in TCRdb, only in-frame clones are kept and a portion is missing. Seen here are about 46,000 clones, nearly 75% observed once, and the top ten hold less than 15%.

This receptor was identified in a human donor who received a COVID-19 vaccine. Sequenced material: CD4+ T cells from PBMCs cultured with HCoV-OC43 spike peptides, taken after COVID-19 vaccination. This sample's subset: HCoV-OC43 spike overlapping peptide pool stimulation. V gene TRBV4-1 combines with J gene TRBJ1-5; D gene uncertain. The CDR3 loop reads CASSQDRSFSFNQPQHF. The CDR3 coding sequence is TGCGCCAGCAGCCAAGATCGGTCCTTTTCTTTCAATCAGCCCCAGCATTTT.